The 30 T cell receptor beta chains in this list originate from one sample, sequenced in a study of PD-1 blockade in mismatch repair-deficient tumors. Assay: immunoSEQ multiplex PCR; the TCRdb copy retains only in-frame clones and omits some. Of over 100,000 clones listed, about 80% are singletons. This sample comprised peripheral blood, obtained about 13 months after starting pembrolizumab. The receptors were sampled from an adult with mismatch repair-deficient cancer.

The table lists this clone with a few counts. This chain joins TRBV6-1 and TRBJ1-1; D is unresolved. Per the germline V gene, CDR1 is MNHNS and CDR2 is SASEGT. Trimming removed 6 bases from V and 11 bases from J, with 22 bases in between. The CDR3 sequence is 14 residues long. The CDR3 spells CASSGRTMGVRAFF. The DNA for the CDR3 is TGTGCCAGCAGCGGTCGCACCATGGGAGTACGCGCTTTCTTT.

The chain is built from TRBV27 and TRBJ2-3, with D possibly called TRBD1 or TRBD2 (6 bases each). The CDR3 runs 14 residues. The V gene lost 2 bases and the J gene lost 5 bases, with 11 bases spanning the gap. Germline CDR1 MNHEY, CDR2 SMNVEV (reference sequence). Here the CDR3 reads CASSLGGPRDTQYF. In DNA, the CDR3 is TGTGCCAGCAGTTTAGGGGGGCCGCGAGATACGCAGTATTTT.

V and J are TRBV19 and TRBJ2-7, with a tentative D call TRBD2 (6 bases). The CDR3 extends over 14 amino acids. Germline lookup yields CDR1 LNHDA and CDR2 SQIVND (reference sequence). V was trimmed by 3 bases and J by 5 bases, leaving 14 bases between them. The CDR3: CASSIPGLADEQYF. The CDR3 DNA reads TGTGCCAGTAGTATCCCGGGACTGGCGGACGAGCAGTACTTC.

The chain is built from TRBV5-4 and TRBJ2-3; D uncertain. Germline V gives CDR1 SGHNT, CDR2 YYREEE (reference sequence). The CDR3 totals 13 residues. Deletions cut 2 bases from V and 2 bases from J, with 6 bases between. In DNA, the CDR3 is TGTGCCAGCAGCTTCGAGAACACAGATACGCAGTATTTT. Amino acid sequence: CASSFENTDTQYF.

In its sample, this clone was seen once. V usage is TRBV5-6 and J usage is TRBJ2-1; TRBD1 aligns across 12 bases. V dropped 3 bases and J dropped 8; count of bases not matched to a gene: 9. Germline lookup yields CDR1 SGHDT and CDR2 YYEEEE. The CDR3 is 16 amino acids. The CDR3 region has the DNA TGTGCCAGCAGCTCGATGTCCGGGACAGGGGGCTATGAGCAGTTCTTC. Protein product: CASSSMSGTGGYEQFF.

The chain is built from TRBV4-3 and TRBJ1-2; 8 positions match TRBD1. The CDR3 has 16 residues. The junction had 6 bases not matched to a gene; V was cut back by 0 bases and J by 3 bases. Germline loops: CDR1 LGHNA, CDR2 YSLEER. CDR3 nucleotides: TGCGCCAGCAGCCAAGACTATACAGGGGGGTACTATGGCTACACCTTC. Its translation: CASSQDYTGGYYGYTF.

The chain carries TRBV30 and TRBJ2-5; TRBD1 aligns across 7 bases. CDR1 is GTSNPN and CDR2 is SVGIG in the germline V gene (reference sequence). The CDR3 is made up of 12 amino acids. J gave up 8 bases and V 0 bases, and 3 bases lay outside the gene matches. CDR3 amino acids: CAWSVPGGTQYF. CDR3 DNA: TGTGCCTGGAGTGTACCAGGGGGAACCCAGTACTTC.

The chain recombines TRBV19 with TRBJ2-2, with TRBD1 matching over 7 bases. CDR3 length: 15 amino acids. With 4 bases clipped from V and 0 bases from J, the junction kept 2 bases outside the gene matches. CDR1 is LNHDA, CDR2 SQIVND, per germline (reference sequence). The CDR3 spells CASSRQGTNTGELFF. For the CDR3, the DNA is TGTGCCAGTAGTAGACAGGGCACGAACACCGGGGAGCTGTTTTTT.

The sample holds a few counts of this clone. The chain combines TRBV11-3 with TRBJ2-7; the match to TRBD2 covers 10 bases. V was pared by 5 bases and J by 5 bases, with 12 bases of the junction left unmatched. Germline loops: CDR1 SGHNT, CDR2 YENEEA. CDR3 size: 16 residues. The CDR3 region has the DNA TGTGCCAGCAGCCAACGACTAGCGGGTTATCCCAACGAGCAGTACTTC. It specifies CASSQRLAGYPNEQYF. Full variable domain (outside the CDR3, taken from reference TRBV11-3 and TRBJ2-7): EAGVVQSPRYKIIEKKQPVAFWCNPISGHNTLYWYLQNLGQGPELLIRYENEEAVDDSQLPKDRFSAERLKGVDSTLKIQPAELGDSAVYLCASSQRLAGYPNEQYFGPGTRLTVT.

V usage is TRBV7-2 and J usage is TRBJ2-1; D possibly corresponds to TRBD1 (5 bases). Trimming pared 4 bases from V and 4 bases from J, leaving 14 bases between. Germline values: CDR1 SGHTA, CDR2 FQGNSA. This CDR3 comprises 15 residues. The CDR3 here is CASSYRQGLYNEQFF. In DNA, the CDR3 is TGTGCCAGCAGCTATCGGCAGGGCCTATACAATGAGCAGTTCTTC.

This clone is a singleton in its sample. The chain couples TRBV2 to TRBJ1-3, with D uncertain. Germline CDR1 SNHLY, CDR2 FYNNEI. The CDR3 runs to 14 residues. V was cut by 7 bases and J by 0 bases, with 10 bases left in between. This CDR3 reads CASMVTPSGNTIYF. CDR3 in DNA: TGTGCCAGCATGGTAACCCCCTCTGGAAACACCATATATTTT. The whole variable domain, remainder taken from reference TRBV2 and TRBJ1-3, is EPEVTQTPSHQVTQMGQEVILRCVPISNHLYFYWYRQILGQKVEFLVSFYNNEISEKSEIFDDQFSVERPDGSNFTLKIRSTKLEDSAMYFCASMVTPSGNTIYFGEGSWLTVV.

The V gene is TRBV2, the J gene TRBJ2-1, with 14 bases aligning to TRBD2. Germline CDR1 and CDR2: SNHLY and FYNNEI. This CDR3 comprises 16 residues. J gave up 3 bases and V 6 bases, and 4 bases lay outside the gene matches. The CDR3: CASRRLAGGGYNEQFF. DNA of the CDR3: TGTGCCAGCAGACGACTAGCGGGAGGGGGCTACAATGAGCAGTTCTTC.

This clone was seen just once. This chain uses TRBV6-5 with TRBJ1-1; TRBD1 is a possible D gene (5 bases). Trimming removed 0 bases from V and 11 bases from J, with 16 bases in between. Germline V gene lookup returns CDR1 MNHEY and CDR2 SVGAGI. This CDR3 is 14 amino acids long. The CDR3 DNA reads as TGTGCCAGCAGTTACTCGGGAGGGGCGCGATCGGCTTTCTTT. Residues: CASSYSGGARSAFF.

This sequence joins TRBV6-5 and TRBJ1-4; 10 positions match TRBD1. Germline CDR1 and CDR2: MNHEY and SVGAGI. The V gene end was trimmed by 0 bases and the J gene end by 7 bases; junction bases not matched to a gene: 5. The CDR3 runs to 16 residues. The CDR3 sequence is CASSYSRQGAFEKLFF. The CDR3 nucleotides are TGTGCCAGCAGTTACTCGCGACAGGGGGCTTTTGAAAAACTGTTTTTT.

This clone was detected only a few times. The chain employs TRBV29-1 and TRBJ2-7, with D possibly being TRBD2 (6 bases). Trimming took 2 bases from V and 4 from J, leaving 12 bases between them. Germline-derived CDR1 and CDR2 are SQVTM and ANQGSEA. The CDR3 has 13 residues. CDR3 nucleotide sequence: TGCAGCGTTGAATCGGGACTGAAATACGAGCAGTACTTC. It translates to CSVESGLKYEQYF.

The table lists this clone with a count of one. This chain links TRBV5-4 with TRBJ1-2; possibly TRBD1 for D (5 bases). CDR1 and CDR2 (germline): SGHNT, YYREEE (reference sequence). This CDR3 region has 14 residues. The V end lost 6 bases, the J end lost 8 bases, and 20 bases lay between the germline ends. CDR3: CASTLREGWRGYTF. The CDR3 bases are TGTGCCAGCACCCTCAGGGAGGGGTGGCGGGGCTACACCTTC.

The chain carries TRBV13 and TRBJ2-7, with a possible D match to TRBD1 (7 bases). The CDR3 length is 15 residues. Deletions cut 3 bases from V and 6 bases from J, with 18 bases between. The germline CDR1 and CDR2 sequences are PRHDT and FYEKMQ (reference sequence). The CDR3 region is CASSLGGQSSLEQYF. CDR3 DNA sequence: TGTGCCAGCAGCTTGGGGGGACAGAGCTCCCTCGAGCAGTACTTC.

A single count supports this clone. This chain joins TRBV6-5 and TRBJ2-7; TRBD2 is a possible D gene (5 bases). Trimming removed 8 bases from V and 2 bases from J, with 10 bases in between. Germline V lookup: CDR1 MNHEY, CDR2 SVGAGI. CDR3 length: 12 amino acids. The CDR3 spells CASGESPYEQYF. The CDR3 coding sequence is TGTGCCAGCGGGGAGTCCCCCTACGAGCAGTACTTC.

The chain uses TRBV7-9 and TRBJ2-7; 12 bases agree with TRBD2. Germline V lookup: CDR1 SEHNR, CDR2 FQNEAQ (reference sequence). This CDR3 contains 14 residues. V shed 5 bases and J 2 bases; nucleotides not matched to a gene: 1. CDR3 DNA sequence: TGTGCCAGCAGCCCTAGCGGGAGGGCCTACGAGCAGTACTTC. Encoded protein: CASSPSGRAYEQYF. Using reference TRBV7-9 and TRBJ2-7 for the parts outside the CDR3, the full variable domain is DTGVSQNPRHKITKRGQNVTFRCDPISEHNRLYWYRQTLGQGPEFLTYFQNEAQLEKSRLLSDRFSAERPKGSFSTLEIQRTEQGDSAMYLCASSPSGRAYEQYFGPGTRLTVT.

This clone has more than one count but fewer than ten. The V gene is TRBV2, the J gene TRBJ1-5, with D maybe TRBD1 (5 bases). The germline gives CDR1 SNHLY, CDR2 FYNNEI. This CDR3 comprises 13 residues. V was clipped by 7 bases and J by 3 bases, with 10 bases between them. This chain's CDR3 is CASKAGLNQPQHF. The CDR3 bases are TGTGCCAGCAAGGCAGGGCTCAATCAGCCCCAGCATTTT.

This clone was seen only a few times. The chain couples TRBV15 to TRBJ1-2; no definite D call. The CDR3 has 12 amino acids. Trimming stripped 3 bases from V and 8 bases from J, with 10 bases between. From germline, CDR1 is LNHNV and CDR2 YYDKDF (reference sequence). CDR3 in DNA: TGTGCCACCAGCAGGCATCCCGACGGCTACACCTTC. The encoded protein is CATSRHPDGYTF.

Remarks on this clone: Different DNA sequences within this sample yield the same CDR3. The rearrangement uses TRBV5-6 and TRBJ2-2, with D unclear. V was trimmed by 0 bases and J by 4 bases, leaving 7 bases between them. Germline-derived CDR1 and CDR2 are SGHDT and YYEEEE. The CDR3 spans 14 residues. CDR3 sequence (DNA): TGTGCCAGCAGCTTGGCCTCGGGCACCGGGGAGCTGTTTTTT. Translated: CASSLASGTGELFF.

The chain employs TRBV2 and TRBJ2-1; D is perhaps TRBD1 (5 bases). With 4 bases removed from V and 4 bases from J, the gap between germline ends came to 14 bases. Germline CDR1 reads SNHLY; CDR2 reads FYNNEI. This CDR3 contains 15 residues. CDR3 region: CASSVRQGKYNEQFF. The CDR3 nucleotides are TGTGCCAGCAGTGTAAGGCAGGGTAAATACAATGAGCAGTTCTTC.

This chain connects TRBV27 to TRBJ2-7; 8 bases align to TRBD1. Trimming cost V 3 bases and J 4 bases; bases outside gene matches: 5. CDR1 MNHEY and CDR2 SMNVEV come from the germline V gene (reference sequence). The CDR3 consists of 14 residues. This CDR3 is CASSLRQGLYEQYF. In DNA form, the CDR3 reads TGTGCCAGCAGTTTGCGACAGGGGCTTTACGAGCAGTACTTC.

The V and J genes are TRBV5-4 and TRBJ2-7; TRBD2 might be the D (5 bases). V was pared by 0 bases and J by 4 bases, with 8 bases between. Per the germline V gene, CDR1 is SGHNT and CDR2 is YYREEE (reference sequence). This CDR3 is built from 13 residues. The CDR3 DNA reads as TGTGCCAGCAGCTTGGGAGAGCGGTACGAGCAGTACTTC. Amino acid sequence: CASSLGERYEQYF. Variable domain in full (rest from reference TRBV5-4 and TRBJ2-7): ETGVTQSPTHLIKTRGQQVTLRCSSQSGHNTVSWYQQALGQGPQFIFQYYREEENGRGNFPPRFSGLQFPNYSSELNVNALELDDSALYLCASSLGERYEQYFGPGTRLTVT.

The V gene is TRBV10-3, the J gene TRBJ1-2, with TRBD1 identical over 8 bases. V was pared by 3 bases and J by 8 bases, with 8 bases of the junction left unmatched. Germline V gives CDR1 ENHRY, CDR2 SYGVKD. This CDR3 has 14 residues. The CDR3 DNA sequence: TGTGCCATCAGTGACAGGTTGACAGGGGCCGGCTACACCTTC. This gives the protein CAISDRLTGAGYTF.

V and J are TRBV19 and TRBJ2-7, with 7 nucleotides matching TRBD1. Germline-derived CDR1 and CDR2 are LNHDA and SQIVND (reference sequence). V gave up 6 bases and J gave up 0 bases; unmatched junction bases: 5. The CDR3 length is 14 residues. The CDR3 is CASRGQASSYEQYF. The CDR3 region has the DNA TGTGCCAGTAGAGGACAGGCCAGCTCCTACGAGCAGTACTTC.

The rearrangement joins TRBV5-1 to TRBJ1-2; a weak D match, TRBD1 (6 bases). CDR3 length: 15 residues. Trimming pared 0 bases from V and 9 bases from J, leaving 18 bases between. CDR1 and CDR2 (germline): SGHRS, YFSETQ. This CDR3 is CASSLGAQGQLRYTF. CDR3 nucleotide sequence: TGCGCCAGCAGCTTGGGGGCACAGGGCCAATTGCGCTACACCTTC.

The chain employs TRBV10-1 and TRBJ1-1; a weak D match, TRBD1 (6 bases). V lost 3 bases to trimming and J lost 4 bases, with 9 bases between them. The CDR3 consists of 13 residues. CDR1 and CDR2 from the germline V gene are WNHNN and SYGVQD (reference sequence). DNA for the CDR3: TGCGCCAGCAGTGAACAGGGAGCCACTGAAGCTTTCTTT. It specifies CASSEQGATEAFF.

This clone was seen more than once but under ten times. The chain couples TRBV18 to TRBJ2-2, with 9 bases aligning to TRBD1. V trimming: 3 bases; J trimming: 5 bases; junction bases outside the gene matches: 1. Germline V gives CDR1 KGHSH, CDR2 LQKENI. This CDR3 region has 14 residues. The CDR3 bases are TGTGCCAGCTCACCGGGACAGGGAACCGGGGAGCTGTTTTTT. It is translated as CASSPGQGTGELFF.